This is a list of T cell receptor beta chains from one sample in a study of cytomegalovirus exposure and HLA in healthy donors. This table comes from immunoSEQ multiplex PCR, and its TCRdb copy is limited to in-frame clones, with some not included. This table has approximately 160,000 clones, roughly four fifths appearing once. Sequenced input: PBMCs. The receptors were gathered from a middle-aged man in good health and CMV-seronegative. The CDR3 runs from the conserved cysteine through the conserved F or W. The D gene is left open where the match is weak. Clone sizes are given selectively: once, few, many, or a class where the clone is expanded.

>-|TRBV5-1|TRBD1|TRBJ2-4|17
TGCGCCAGCAGCCACGACAGGGGGCCCCTAACCAAAAACATTCAGTACTTC
CASSHDRGPLTKNIQYF
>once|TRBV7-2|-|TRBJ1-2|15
TGTGCCAGCAGCCACAGTCCTCGGACAGCGTACGGCTACACCTTC
CASSHSPRTAYGYTF
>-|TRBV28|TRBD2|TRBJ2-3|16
TGTGCCAGCGGGCTTCCGGGACTAGCGGACACAGATACGCAGTATTTT
CASGLPGLADTDTQYF
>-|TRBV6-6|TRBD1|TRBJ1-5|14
TGTGCCAGCAGTACTCGACAGGGGACGGAGCCCCAGCATTTT
CASSTRQGTEPQHF
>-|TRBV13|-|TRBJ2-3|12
TGTGCCAGCAGGGCTAGCACAGATACGCAGTATTTT
CASRASTDTQYF
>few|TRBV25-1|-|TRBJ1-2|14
TGTGCCAGCAGTGAATTGGGCGATAACTATGGCTACACCTTC
CASSELGDNYGYTF
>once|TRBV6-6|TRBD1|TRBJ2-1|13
TGTGCCAGCAGACAGGGGACAGTCGATGAGCAGTTCTTC
CASRQGTVDEQFF
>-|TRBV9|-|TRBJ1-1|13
TGTGCCAGCAGCCCCGAACAGGGTCGTGAAGCTTTCTTT
CASSPEQGREAFF
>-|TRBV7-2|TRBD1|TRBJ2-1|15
TGTGCCAGCAGCCCCTGGCAGGGGGCGCAAAATGAGCAGTTCTTC
CASSPWQGAQNEQFF
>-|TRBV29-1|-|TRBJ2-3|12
TGCAGCGCCGGACACCACACAGATACGCAGTATTTT
CSAGHHTDTQYF
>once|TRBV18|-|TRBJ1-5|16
TGTGCCAGCTCACCACCGGGGGCACAGTACAATCAGCCCCAGCATTTT
CASSPPGAQYNQPQHF
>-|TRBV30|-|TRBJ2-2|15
TGTGCCTGGAGCGGGGTTCGGGAGAAGTGGGGGGAGCTGTTTTTT
CAWSGVREKWGELFF
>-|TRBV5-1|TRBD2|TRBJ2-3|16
TGCGCCAGCAGCTTGGCCGGTACTAGCGGTACGGATACGCAGTATTTT
CASSLAGTSGTDTQYF
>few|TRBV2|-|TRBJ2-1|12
TGTGCCAGCAGTGACACCTACAATGAGCAGTTCTTC
CASSDTYNEQFF
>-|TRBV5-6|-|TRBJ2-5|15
TGTGCCAGCAGCTCTGGTTTGGTACTACAAGAGACCCAGTACTTC
CASSSGLVLQETQYF
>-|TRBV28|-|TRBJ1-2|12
TGTGCCAGCAGCTCAGGGGAGCGGGGCTACACCTTC
CASSSGERGYTF
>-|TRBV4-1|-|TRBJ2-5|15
TGCGCCAGCAGCCAAGATTGGGCGACCCAAGAGACCCAGTACTTC
CASSQDWATQETQYF
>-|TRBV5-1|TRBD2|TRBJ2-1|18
TGCGCCAGCAGCTACTCCCCTCCCTCCAGCGGGGGCTACAATGAGCAGTTCTTC
CASSYSPPSSGGYNEQFF
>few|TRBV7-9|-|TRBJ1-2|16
TGTGCCAGCAGCTTAGCGGTAGAGGGCTGGGTCTATGGCTACACCTTC
CASSLAVEGWVYGYTF
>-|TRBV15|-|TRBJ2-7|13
TGTGCCACCAGCAGAAATCAGGGATACGAGCAGTACTTC
CATSRNQGYEQYF
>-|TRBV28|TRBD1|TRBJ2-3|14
TGTGCCAGCAACCGACAGGGGGCGCCAGATACGCAGTATTTT
CASNRQGAPDTQYF
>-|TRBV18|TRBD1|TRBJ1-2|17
TGTGCCAGCTCAACGCGGTCGGGACAGAGGTCTGTCTATGGCTACACCTTC
CASSTRSGQRSVYGYTF
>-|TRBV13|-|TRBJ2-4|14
TGTGCCAGCAGCTTCGGGAACAGGGTGAACATTCAGTACTTC
CASSFGNRVNIQYF
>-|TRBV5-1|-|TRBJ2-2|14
TGCGCCAGTTCCGGGACACCGAACACCGGGGAGCTGTTTTTT
CASSGTPNTGELFF
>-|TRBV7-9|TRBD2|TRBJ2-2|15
TGTGCCAGCAGACGCCGGGAGGCGCTGACCGGGGAGCTGTTTTTT
CASRRREALTGELFF
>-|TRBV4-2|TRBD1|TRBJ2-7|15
TGTGCCAGCAGCCGCGGACAGGGGGCTTTCAACGAGCAGTACTTC
CASSRGQGAFNEQYF
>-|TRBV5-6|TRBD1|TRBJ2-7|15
TGTGCCAGCAGCGACCGGACAGGGATTACGATCGAGCAGTACTTC
CASSDRTGITIEQYF
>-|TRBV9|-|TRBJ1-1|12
TGTGCCAGCAGCCCCATGAACACTGAAGCTTTCTTT
CASSPMNTEAFF
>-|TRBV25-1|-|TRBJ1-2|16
TGTGCCAGCAGTGAATACGGGGGGGCCTTTAACTATGGCTACACCTTC
CASSEYGGAFNYGYTF
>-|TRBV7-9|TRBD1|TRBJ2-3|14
TGTTCCAGCAGCACAGACAGGGGTTCAGATACGCAGTATTTT
CSSSTDRGSDTQYF
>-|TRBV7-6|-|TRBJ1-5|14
TGTGCCAGCAGCTTAGGATCAGGGGCTCAGCCCCAGCATTTT
CASSLGSGAQPQHF
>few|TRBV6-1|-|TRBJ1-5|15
TGTGCCAGCAGTGCCCAAAGGGGGTTCAATCAGCCCCAGCATTTT
CASSAQRGFNQPQHF
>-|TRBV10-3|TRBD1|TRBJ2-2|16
TGTGCCATCAGTGAGCCTGGACAGGGTGGGACCGGGGAGCTGTTTTTT
CAISEPGQGGTGELFF
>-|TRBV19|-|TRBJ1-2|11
TGTGCCAGTTCCCTTAACTATGGCTACACCTTC
CASSLNYGYTF
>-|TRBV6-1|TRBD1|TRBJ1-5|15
TGTGCCAGCAGTTGGGACAGGGGTGGCAATCAGCCCCAGCATTTT
CASSWDRGGNQPQHF
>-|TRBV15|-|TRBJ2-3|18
TGTGCCACCAGCAGAGGATGGGGGGGGGCTTCTAGCACAGATACGCAGTATTTT
CATSRGWGGASSTDTQYF
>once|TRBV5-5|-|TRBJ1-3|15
TGTGCCAGCAGCTTCAACAGGGCCTCTGGAAACACCATATATTTT
CASSFNRASGNTIYF
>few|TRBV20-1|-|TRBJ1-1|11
TGCAGTGCTAGAGATCTCGGTGAAGCTTTCTTT
CSARDLGEAFF
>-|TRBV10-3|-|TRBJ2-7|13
TGTGCCATCAGTGAAACCGGGGGAGCGAAGAAGTACTTC
CAISETGGAKKYF
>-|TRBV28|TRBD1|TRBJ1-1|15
TGTGCCAGCAGACCCCCCGGGACAGTGAACACTGAAGCTTTCTTT
CASRPPGTVNTEAFF
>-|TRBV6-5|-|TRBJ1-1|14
TGTGCCAGCAGTTACTCGACAGTGAACACTGAAGCTTTCTTT
CASSYSTVNTEAFF